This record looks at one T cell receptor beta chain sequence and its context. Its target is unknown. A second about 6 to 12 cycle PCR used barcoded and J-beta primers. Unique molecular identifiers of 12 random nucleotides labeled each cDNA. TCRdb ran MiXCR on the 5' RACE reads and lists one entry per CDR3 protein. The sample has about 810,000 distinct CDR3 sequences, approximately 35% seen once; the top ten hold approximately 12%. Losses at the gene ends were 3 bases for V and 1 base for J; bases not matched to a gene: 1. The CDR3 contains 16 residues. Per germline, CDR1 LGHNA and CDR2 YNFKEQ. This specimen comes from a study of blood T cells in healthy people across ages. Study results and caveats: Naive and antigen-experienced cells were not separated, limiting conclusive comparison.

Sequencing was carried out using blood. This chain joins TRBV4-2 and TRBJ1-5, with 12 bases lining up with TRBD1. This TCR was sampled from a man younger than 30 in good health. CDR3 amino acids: CASSQGQGASNQPQHF. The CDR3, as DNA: TGTGCCAGCAGCCAGGGACAGGGGGCGAGCAATCAGCCCCAGCATTTT.